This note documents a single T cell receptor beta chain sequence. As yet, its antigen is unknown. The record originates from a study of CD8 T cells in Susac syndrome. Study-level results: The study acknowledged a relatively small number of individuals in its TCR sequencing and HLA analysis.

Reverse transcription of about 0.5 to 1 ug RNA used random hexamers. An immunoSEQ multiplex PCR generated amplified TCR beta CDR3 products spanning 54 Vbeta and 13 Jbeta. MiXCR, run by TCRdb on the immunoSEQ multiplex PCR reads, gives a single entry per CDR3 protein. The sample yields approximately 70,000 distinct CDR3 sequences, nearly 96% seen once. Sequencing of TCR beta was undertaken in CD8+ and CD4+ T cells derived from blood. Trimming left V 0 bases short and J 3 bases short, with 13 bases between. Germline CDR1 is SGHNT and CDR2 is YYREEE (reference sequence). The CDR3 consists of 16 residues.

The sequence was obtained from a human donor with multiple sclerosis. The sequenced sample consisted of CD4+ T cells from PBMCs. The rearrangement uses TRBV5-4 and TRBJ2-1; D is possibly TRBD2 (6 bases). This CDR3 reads CASSLGGSGVYNEQFF. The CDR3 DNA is TGTGCCAGCAGCTTGGGGGGTAGCGGTGTCTACAATGAGCAGTTCTTC.